This TCR beta chain was recorded in a study of T cells after yellow fever vaccination. A single record per CDR3 protein comes from TCRdb applying MiXCR to the 5' RACE reads. The table lists 85,000 to 100,000 distinct CDR3 sequences, around 5.8% of them singletons. Germline lookup yields CDR1 MNHEY and CDR2 SMNVEV (reference sequence). This CDR3 region has 12 residues. V was trimmed by 8 bases and J by 0 bases, leaving 8 bases between them. The source material was CD8+ T cells sorted from PBMCs, sampled 10 days after the yellow fever booster vaccination. The chain recombines TRBV27 with TRBJ2-7, with D hard to call. The clonotype originates from a young man who received the YFV17D yellow fever vaccine. CDR3 DNA sequence: TGTGCCAGCTTTTCTAGCTCCTACGAGCAGTACTTC. It is translated as CASFSSSYEQYF.